The T cell receptor beta chain described here comes from a study of T cells in Graves' hyperthyroidism and ophthalmopathy. Notes on the study in general: Ophthalmopathy was told apart from stable hyperthyroidism by a 13 V-J model. Most thyroid clonotypes with frequency above 0.001 were detected in blood.

In its sample, this clonotype was seen a few times. Its matching antigen is unknown. An end of the junction differs from the germline gene, which may be a read error. TCR beta CDR3 regions were amplified from RNA transcripts. Using the HTBI primer set, a first-round RT-PCR was run on the TCR CDR3. TCRdb analysed the multiplex PCR reads with MiXCR anew, one entry per CDR3 protein. The table records 600,000 to 800,000 distinct CDR3 sequences, 30% to 40% of them present only once. Graves' hyperthyroidism without ophthalmopathy progression within 18 months was termed stable. Clinicians diagnosed patients from clinical symptoms, serum thyroxine and TRAb, thyroid ultrasound and orbital computed tomography. The CDR3 length is 15 residues. Germline assignment: CDR1 SGHTA and CDR2 FQGTGA.

The chain employs TRBV7-3 and TRBJ1-5; D unresolved. This clonotype was sampled from a woman aged 35 to 49 with Graves' hyperthyroidism. The sequencing sample was made of blood. CDR3 DNA: TGCGCCAGCAGCCCCCTTGTGGTAAGCAATCAGCCCCAGCATTTT. Amino acids: CASSPLVVSNQPQHF.